The clone carrying this T cell receptor (beta chain) came up a few times. Additional DNA sequences in this sample encode the identical CDR3. This entry belongs to a study of blood T cell repertoires in COVID-19. Overall study context: Sources were T cells, B-cell-depleted T cells, or PBMCs; the material itself was cDNA or gDNA.

CDR3 length: 13 residues. The ends were cut back, 2 bases at V and 3 bases at J, with 7 bases in the middle. Germline V CDR1 and CDR2: MDHEN, SYDVKM. In the original analysis: Estimation of nucleated cell counts was performed using reference gene primer amplification. Sequencing used immunoSEQ multiplex PCR; TCRdb keeps in-frame clones, though not all of them. V, J and clone size derive from that table, while D and trimming were established from the DNA sequence. The sample has 350,000 to 450,000 clones, about 89% seen once; the top ten hold approximately 1.9%. Which cohort a participant joined came from the clinical history participants gave.

This chain joins TRBV28 and TRBJ1-2; no definite D call. This sequence was found in a man aged 40-50 years in a cohort exposed to, infected with or recovered from COVID-19 (not recorded which). Material for sequencing was PBMCs or T cells enriched from blood (not recorded which). In nucleotides, the CDR3 is TGTGCCAGCAGTTTAACCGGGTACTATGGCTACACCTTC. This encodes CASSLTGYYGYTF.